This TCR beta chain was documented in a study of cytomegalovirus exposure and HLA in healthy donors (TCRdb year 2017). Looking at the study overall: In an earlier analysis of around 540 of the donors, 250 to 350 Gb of sequence data and 117 million unique TCR beta sequences from about 180 million T cells were reported. Typing coverage differed by locus: A, B, C, DRB1 and DQB1 were typed in roughly 629-630 donors, DQA1 in 500 to 550, DPA1 in 606, and DPB1 in just under 480. Of the 350 to 400 genotyped donors, over 70% fell in the genetic ancestry cluster associated with self-reported Caucasian donors. HLA typing covered class I and class II loci at four-digit resolution. Roughly 5 DR-DQ haplotypes were handled as single units for association and clustering because linkage in the cohort was strong. In addition to the first cohort of approximately 650 subjects, a separate validation cohort of around 110 different subjects was used. An early release that covered about 640 HLA-typed donors contained around 300 gigabases of sequencing data and around 85 million unique TCR sequences. High-throughput TCR immunosequencing, statistical association of individual TCRs with disease status, and machine learning were combined to predict cytomegalovirus infection status. Donor age, sex, ethnicity and CMV serostatus were collected together with the repertoire data. A later genetic analysis used genome-wide SNP genotypes for about 60% of the roughly 670 donors, treating that subset as a discovery cohort. Among roughly 400 genotyped donors of the cohort, an average of roughly 230,000 unique TCR beta nucleotide sequences was sequenced per donor, of which about 20% were non-productive. The study used immunosequencing to profile the T cell repertoires of 666 subjects and linked those repertoires to cytomegalovirus serostatus. A later analysis re-analyzed previously published TCR beta repertoires from 660 or so donors and added high-resolution HLA genotyping to study TCR occurrence patterns. Rather than using new phenotypic data, the later analysis identified candidate immune exposures from TCR beta sequences and from how often those sequences occurred across donors. The study aimed to test whether signatures of past pathogen exposure could be identified by cataloging public T cell receptors. In an earlier analysis of 587 of the donors, high-throughput TCR beta sequencing was used to judge whether each TCR beta V gene segment behaved as functional or pseudogenic. All discovery cohort repertoires had been generated using a single sequencing platform.

In total, roughly 670 healthy bone marrow donors made up the cohort. At the time of sampling, all cohort members were nominally healthy, though unrecorded immune exposures were likely present. The donor tested CMV seropositive and was one of the 289 seropositive cohort members. Every donor gave a peripheral blood sample, and the peripheral blood mononuclear cells from that sample were used for TCR beta sequencing. Genomic DNA extraction from the blood cell samples was performed with the Qiagen DNeasy Blood Extraction Kit. From its cysteine to its phenylalanine, the CDR3 spans 13 amino acids. Only the CDR3 DNA is retained, 39 bases long and in frame from the first base. As encoded in the germline V gene (reference sequence), CDR1 is LNHDA while CDR2 is SQIVND. Germline trimming amounts to 5 bases on V and 3 bases on J, with 3 as the count of junction bases outside the gene matches. A remark on this clone: The target of this receptor is not known. The input lacks base qualities; no much larger clone sits a single base away.

The protocol used for the library was the immunoSEQ multiplex PCR assay. The multiplex PCR relied on a mix of 60 forward primers for TCR Vbeta segments and 13 reverse primers for TCR Jbeta segments. The CDR3 region of rearranged TCR beta genes was amplified from genomic DNA with a multiplex PCR assay. Amplified TCR beta libraries were sequenced as 87-base-pair reads on the Illumina HiSeq System. The authors' pipeline ran thus. Across the 640 or so repertoires, a later analysis counted tens of millions of unique TCR beta chains, 8.5 million to 12 million of which were shared by at least two donors. A nearest-neighbor algorithm error-corrected the raw reads and collapsed the reads into unique sequences, merging closely related sequences to remove PCR and sequencing errors. CDR3 sequences were aligned to IMGT reference sequences to assign V, D and J gene segments. For a sequence to be retained, a match of at least six nucleotides to both a V gene segment and a J gene segment was required. A rearrangement was called productive if the CDR3 had no stop codons and remained in frame with V and J, and every other rearrangement was called non-productive. CDR3 was defined by IMGT convention, running from the second conserved V-encoded cysteine to the conserved J-encoded phenylalanine. Sequences without an unambiguous match to a single V gene segment were excluded from the earlier analysis of approximately 560 of the donors. An earlier analysis of approximately 590 of the donors called V segments functional above 56.7% productive rearrangements and segregating when the between-donor standard deviation exceeded 5%. A statistical classification framework was built to diagnose cytomegalovirus status from the catalog of TCR beta chain sequences. A later analysis assigned V and J genes by comparing TCR nucleotide sequences with IMGT/GENE-DB human TR gene sequences. In a later analysis, CDR3 sequences and most-parsimonious VDJ recombination scenarios were assigned using the TCRdist pipeline. In a later analysis, each TCR beta chain was defined by its CDR3 amino acid sequence together with its V-gene family, and reads lacking a unique V-gene family were excluded. A later analysis removed roughly 590 highly shared, low-generation-probability nucleotide sequences to deal with suspected cross-contamination and a sequencing artifact. In a later analysis, a clonal expansion index was calculated for each public chain from normalized within-repertoire ranks of inferred template counts. In a later analysis, generation probabilities were computed with a VDJ recombination model fitted to out-of-frame rearrangements, and the resulting probabilities were checked against IGoR. A later analysis scored TCR-TCR, TCR-HLA and TCR-CMV co-occurrence with hypergeometric tests, applying a repertoire-size bias correction to TCR pairs. False discovery rates were estimated in a later analysis by permuting HLA or CMV assignments 20 times. In a later analysis, co-occurring TCRs were grouped with DBSCAN, and TCRdist sequence similarity was added when clustering was performed within HLA-allele-positive subsets. Repertoires with fewer than 30,000 or more than 120,000 public chains were left out of co-occurrence clustering, as were five repertoires with anomalous nucleotide sharing. The source is immuneACCESS, and TCRdb retained only in-frame sequences with V and J called. Part of the clones is not carried over; for the studies checked, unresolved V genes explain less than half of this, and the remainder is unexplained. For V, J and clone size, that table is used; D and trimming come from the DNA. The sample includes more than 110,000 clones, with over 60% observed a single time. The ten top clones hold 6.8% of the sample.

Broad study findings and their caveats: In a later analysis, the rate of TCR association differed among HLA loci, with DRB1 alleles having the most associated TCRs and HLA-C alleles having the fewest. A further reported finding was that TCR beta sequences accurately predicted the HLA-A and HLA-B alleles for most subjects in the first cohort. A cluster of highly shared sequence variants was judged likely to represent a technical artifact of the sequencing pipeline. Linkage disequilibrium might explain the correlated functional status among segregating V segments, but an unknown experimental factor could not be excluded. The 87-base-pair reads could not distinguish some IMGT-functional V segments, including TRBV6-2 and TRBV6-3, so those segments were excluded. In both the original and validation cohorts, the classifier was reported to diagnose cytomegalovirus status with high specificity and sensitivity. In a later genetic analysis, fewer N-insertions in productive TCRs were reported among donors in an Asian-associated ancestry cluster than the approximately 670-donor mean. Because counts were too low, about 17 rarely observed V segments, including chromosome 9 orphons, were excluded from the earlier analysis of some 590 of the donors. When HLA alleles, especially DR and DQ, strongly co-occurred, TCR associations were difficult to assign to individual alleles. In a later analysis, HLA-associated TCR beta chains showed more clonal expansion and lower generation probabilities than non-associated chains that were equally common. While some public TCRs were present in many individuals, most TCR sequences turned up only very rarely across donors. CMV serostatus was the only immune exposure information available for the cohort. According to a later analysis, most CMV-associated TCR beta chains appeared to be HLA-restricted, and the HLA associations seemed to be driven largely by CMV exposure. Roughly uniform sequencing depth across donors was assumed in presence/absence analyses, although this assumption may not hold. In vitro tests confirmed that a few of the cytomegalovirus-associated TCR beta chains recognize cytomegalovirus antigens. Several of the top co-occurrence clusters appeared to be linked to parvovirus B19, influenza, CMV and Epstein-Barr virus, according to a later analysis. In a later genetic analysis, a missense DCLRE1C variant was associated with V-gene and J-gene trimming of TCR beta chains, and the association was replicated in an independent cohort. HLA typing was unavailable for some donors at each locus, so association tests used only the typed subset. According to the authors, the approach could potentially be generalized to other disease states and immunological phenotypes. At a false discovery rate of 0.05, a later analysis linked under 20,000 TCR beta sequences to specific HLA alleles. In the study, about 150 TCR beta chains were listed as associated with cytomegalovirus. An earlier analysis of 587 of the donors showed that most TCR beta V segments appeared in productive rearrangements either about 90% or about 30% of the time, which broadly matched IMGT annotations. Only TCR beta chains were sequenced in this cohort, and the absence of alpha or paired-chain data limited detectable features.

The specimen sequenced was PBMCs. Rearrangement joined TRBV19 to TRBJ1-1; 7 central nucleotides agree with TRBD1. The clonotype comes from a man aged 40-55 years in good health and CMV-seropositive. This receptor has the CDR3 CASSPGQYTEAFF. The base sequence is TGTGCCAGTAGTCCGGGACAGTACACTGAAGCTTTCTTT.